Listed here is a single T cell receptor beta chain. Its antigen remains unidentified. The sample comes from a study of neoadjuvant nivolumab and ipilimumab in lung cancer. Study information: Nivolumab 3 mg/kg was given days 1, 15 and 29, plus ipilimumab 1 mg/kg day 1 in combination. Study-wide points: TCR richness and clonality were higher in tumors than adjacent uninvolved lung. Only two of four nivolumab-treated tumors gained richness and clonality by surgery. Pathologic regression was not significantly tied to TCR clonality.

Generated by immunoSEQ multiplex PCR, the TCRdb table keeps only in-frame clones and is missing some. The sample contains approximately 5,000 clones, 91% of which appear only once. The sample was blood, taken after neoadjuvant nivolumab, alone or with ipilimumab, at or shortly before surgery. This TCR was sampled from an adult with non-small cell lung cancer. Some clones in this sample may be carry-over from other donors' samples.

DNA of the CDR3: TGTGCCAGCAGCTTTACAGGGACCTCTGGAAACACCATATATTTT. Translated, it gives CASSFTGTSGNTIYF. V and J are TRBV5-6 and TRBJ1-3; tentative D call: TRBD1 (6 bases). The CDR3 has 15 amino acids. Trimming removed 2 bases at V and 0 bases at J, with 9 bases between. Per the germline V gene, CDR1 is SGHDT and CDR2 is YYEEEE.